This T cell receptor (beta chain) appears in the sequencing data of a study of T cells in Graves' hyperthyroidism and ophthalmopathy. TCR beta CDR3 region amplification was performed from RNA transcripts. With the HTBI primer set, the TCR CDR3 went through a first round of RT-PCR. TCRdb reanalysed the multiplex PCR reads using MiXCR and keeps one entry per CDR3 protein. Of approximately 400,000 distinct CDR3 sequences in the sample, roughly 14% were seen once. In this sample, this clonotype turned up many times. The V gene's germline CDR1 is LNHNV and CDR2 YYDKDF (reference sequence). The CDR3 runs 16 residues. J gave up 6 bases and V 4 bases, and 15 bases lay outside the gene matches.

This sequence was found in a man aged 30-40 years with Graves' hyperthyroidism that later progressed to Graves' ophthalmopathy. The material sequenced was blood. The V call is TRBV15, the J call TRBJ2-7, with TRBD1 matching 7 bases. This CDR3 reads CATSTGGGTNSLEQYF. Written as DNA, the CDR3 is TGTGCCACCAGCACAGGGGGTGGGACAAATTCTCTCGAGCAGTACTTC.